This entry lists 5 T cell receptor beta chains sequenced from one sample in a study of blood T cell repertoires in COVID-19. The table came from immunoSEQ multiplex PCR; TCRdb's copy has only in-frame clones and leaves some out. The sample holds about 86,000 clones; under 85% are singletons and the top ten take around 10%. The sample taken for sequencing was peripheral blood. The receptors stem from a man in his 70s with acute or convalescent COVID-19.

V and J are TRBV25-1 and TRBJ1-1; D gene uncertain. The germline CDR1 and CDR2 sequences are MGHDK and SYGVNS. With 4 bases removed from V and 8 bases from J, the gap between germline ends came to 8 bases. The CDR3 has 11 residues. The CDR3 DNA follows: TGTGCCAGCAGTGGACAAACGGAAGCTTTCTTT. It encodes CASSGQTEAFF.

This clone was counted between two and nine times. The gene calls are TRBV11-2 and TRBJ1-4; D is unresolved. V was trimmed by 0 bases and J by 7 bases, leaving 15 bases between them. Germline V CDR1 and CDR2: SGHAT, FQNNGV. The CDR3 length is 16 residues. Here the CDR3 reads CASSLEEASWGEKLFF. DNA for the CDR3: TGTGCCAGCAGCTTAGAGGAGGCCTCATGGGGTGAAAAACTGTTTTTT.

The rearrangement joins TRBV19 to TRBJ2-1; 10 bases line up with TRBD1. The CDR3 sequence is 13 residues long. Trimming at V came to 7 bases and at J to 7 bases, leaving 4 bases not matched to a gene. Germline CDR1 LNHDA, CDR2 SQIVND (reference sequence). CDR3 region: CASTDRGINEQFF. The CDR3 DNA reads as TGTGCCAGTACGGACAGGGGGATTAATGAGCAGTTCTTC.

The chain combines TRBV2 with TRBJ1-2; 9 nucleotides line up with TRBD1. The CDR3 has 16 amino acids. V trimming: 2 bases; J trimming: 6 bases; junction bases outside the gene matches: 10. CDR1 SNHLY and CDR2 FYNNEI come from the germline V gene. DNA for the CDR3: TGTGCCAGCAGTGAACCGGGGACAGGGAAGGGAAATGGCTACACCTTC. This codes for CASSEPGTGKGNGYTF.

The chain combines TRBV7-6 with TRBJ2-2; TRBD2 might be the D (6 bases). V dropped 4 bases and J dropped 6 bases, with 9 bases sitting between them. CDR3 length: 13 amino acids. CDR1 and CDR2 from the germline V gene are SGHVS and FNYEAQ. CDR3 sequence reads: CASSSGTPGELFF. DNA of the CDR3: TGTGCCAGCAGCTCCGGGACTCCCGGGGAGCTGTTTTTT.